These T cell receptor beta chains were read from a single sample in a study of response to subunit inactivated influenza vaccine. In TCRdb, the RT-PCR reads were re-called with MiXCR into one record per CDR3 protein. The table shows under 500,000 distinct CDR3 sequences, with approximately 11% occurring only once. The sequencing used PBMCs from blood, collected about 6 weeks after vaccination. These receptors were obtained from a man aged 45-65 years who received an inactivated influenza vaccine. Both conserved end residues are part of each CDR3. The D gene is left open where the match is weak. Clone size appears in some rows only: once, few, many, or a class for an expanded clone.

CDR3aa	CDR3nt	d_gene	abundance	j_gene	v_gene
CASTWVYTDTQYF	TGTGCCAGCACCTGGGTCTACACAGATACGCAGTATTTT	-	few	TRBJ2-3	TRBV6-2/TRBV6-3
CASSEEGHYYEQYF	TGTGCCAGCAGCGAGGAGGGACACTACTACGAGCAGTACTTC	-	-	TRBJ2-7	TRBV7-9
CAIRPTSGDISYEQYF	TGTGCCATCAGACCTACTAGCGGGGACATCTCCTACGAGCAGTACTTC	TRBD2	-	TRBJ2-7	TRBV10-3
CASKNQGDTEAFF	TGTGCCAGTAAGAATCAGGGGGACACTGAAGCTTTCTTT	TRBD1	few	TRBJ1-1	TRBV6-2/TRBV6-3
CASSLWDRDHEQYF	TGTGCCAGCAGCCTTTGGGACAGGGACCACGAGCAGTACTTC	TRBD1	-	TRBJ2-7	TRBV12-3/TRBV12-4
CASSESTGHLYNSPLHF	TGCGCCAGCAGTGAGTCGACCGGACACCTCTATAATTCACCCCTCCACTTT	-	-	TRBJ1-6	TRBV10-2
CASSPGRAPYNEQFF	TGCGCCAGCAGCCCGGGCAGGGCGCCCTACAATGAGCAGTTCTTC	-	-	TRBJ2-1	TRBV10-2
CASSASYSPNYEQYF	TGCGCCAGCTCGGCTAGCTACTCGCCCAACTACGAGCAGTACTTC	-	many	TRBJ2-7	TRBV5-1
CASSVVRGSTDTQYF	TGTGCCAGCAGCGTTGTGCGGGGGAGCACAGATACGCAGTATTTT	TRBD2	few	TRBJ2-3	TRBV9
CSVEVGSLGAFF	TGCAGCGTTGAAGTTGGCTCGTTGGGGGCTTTCTTT	-	few	TRBJ1-1	TRBV29-1
CAKDRGYTEAFF	TGTGCCAAGGACAGGGGGTATACTGAAGCTTTCTTT	TRBD1	-	TRBJ1-1	TRBV25-1
CAISPAGGGETQYF	TGTGCCATCAGCCCGGCGGGGGGAGGAGAGACCCAGTACTTC	TRBD2	-	TRBJ2-5	TRBV10-3
CRGNSDTEAFF	TGCAGGGGGAACAGCGACACTGAAGCTTTCTTT	-	-	TRBJ1-1	TRBV20-1
CASSLTAGDDYGYTF	TGTGCCAGCAGCTTAACGGCAGGGGACGACTATGGCTACACCTTC	-	-	TRBJ1-2	TRBV7-3
CSDRVAGGIFYNEQFF	TGCAGTGATAGGGTCGCGGGAGGCATATTCTACAATGAGCAGTTCTTC	TRBD2	-	TRBJ2-1	TRBV20-1
CASSPEGGRASYEQYF	TGTGCCAGCAGCCCCGAAGGCGGGAGGGCCTCCTACGAGCAGTACTTC	TRBD2	many	TRBJ2-7	TRBV3-1
CASSPLRTAYSNQPQHF	TGTGCCAGCAGTCCCCTTCGGACAGCGTATAGCAATCAGCCCCAGCATTTT	-	few	TRBJ1-5	TRBV28
CASSLAGAQGEQYF	TGTGCCAGCAGCTTAGCGGGAGCTCAGGGCGAGCAGTACTTC	-	many	TRBJ2-7	TRBV7-2
CATSDLKRGETDTQYF	TGTGCCACCAGTGATTTGAAGCGGGGGGAGACAGATACGCAGTATTTT	TRBD2	-	TRBJ2-3	TRBV24-1
CASSLEGPGYEQYF	TGTGCCAGCAGCTTAGAAGGGCCGGGCTACGAGCAGTACTTC	-	-	TRBJ2-7	TRBV7-9
CAWSQGQFTEAFF	TGTGCCTGGAGTCAGGGGCAGTTCACTGAAGCTTTCTTT	-	few	TRBJ1-1	TRBV30
CASSLSHTVSYEQYF	TGTGCCAGCAGCTTATCGCACACCGTCTCCTACGAGCAGTACTTC	-	few	TRBJ2-7	TRBV7-6
CASGLAGAGNEQFF	TGTGCCAGCGGACTAGCGGGAGCAGGAAATGAGCAGTTCTTC	TRBD2	many	TRBJ2-1	TRBV12-3/TRBV12-4
CASRAGPSASSGEQYF	TGTGCCAGCAGGGCGGGCCCCTCGGCTTCATCGGGCGAGCAGTACTTC	-	few	TRBJ2-7	TRBV3-1
CASSGPPAYEQYF	TGTGCCAGCAGCGGACCCCCGGCCTACGAGCAGTACTTC	-	few	TRBJ2-7	TRBV9
CASSRRSSYNEQFF	TGTGCCAGCAGTAGACGGAGCTCCTACAATGAGCAGTTCTTC	-	-	TRBJ2-1	TRBV7-2
CARGPGLLCCEQFF	TGTGCCAGGGGCCCCGGGCTCCTCTGCTGTGAGCAGTTCTTC	-	few	TRBJ2-1	TRBV5-4
CASSFTPGTSEGAFF	TGTGCCAGCAGCTTCACCCCCGGGACTAGCGAAGGAGCGTTCTTC	TRBD2	-	TRBJ2-1	TRBV7-2
CASSPLNQETQYF	TGCGCCAGCAGCCCACTAAACCAAGAGACCCAGTACTTC	-	-	TRBJ2-5	TRBV5-1
CASSTLAGGPGDTQYF	TGTGCCAGCAGCACTCTAGCGGGAGGGCCAGGAGATACGCAGTATTTT	TRBD2	few	TRBJ2-3	TRBV5-5
CASGPGLAGRANTGELFF	TGTGCCAGCGGACCGGGACTAGCGGGGAGAGCGAACACCGGGGAGCTGTTTTTT	TRBD2	few	TRBJ2-2	TRBV12-3/TRBV12-4
CASSLVGGPGLALFNEQFF	TGTGCCAGCAGCTTAGTAGGGGGCCCGGGACTAGCCCTCTTCAATGAGCAGTTCTTC	TRBD2	few	TRBJ2-1	TRBV7-8
CATIAGSNTGELFF	TGTGCCACCATAGCGGGATCGAACACCGGGGAGCTGTTTTTT	TRBD2	-	TRBJ2-2	TRBV10-3
CASSPTGPGGGELFF	TGTGCCAGCAGCCCCACCGGACCGGGCGGAGGGGAGCTGTTTTTT	-	-	TRBJ2-2	TRBV11-2
CAISESLQGITYEQYF	TGTGCCATCAGTGAGTCCCTGCAGGGAATAACCTACGAGCAGTACTTC	-	-	TRBJ2-7	TRBV10-3